This is a list of T cell receptor beta chains from one sample in a study of blood T cell repertoires in COVID-19. TCRdb's copy holds only in-frame clones and misses some; the assay was immunoSEQ multiplex PCR. The data contain over 300,000 clones, around 90% of them seen just once; the ten biggest clones take up about 6%. The sample taken for sequencing was peripheral blood. These receptors all stem from a young man who had recovered from COVID-19. Both conserved end residues are part of each CDR3. A D gene is named only where the DNA matches it firmly. Expanded clones are given a class, and other clones once, few, many or no size at all.

>15|few|TRBJ2-1|TRBV2|TRBD2
TGTGCCAGCCTCGGGGCGGGAGGGGTCCGCAATGAGCAGTTCTTC
CASLGAGGVRNEQFF
>14|.|TRBJ2-3|TRBV11-3|TRBD1
TGTGCCAGCAGCCCCACAGGGGGCTCAGATACGCAGTATTTT
CASSPTGGSDTQYF
>15|.|TRBJ2-3|TRBV10-2|TRBD2
TGCGCCAGCAGCAAGATAGCGGGGATCCCGGATACGCAGTATTTT
CASSKIAGIPDTQYF
>14|.|TRBJ2-3|TRBV6-5|TRBD2
TGTGCCAGCAGAGTAGCGGGAGGGACAGATACGCAGTATTTT
CASRVAGGTDTQYF
>11|.|TRBJ2-1|TRBV30|.
TGTGCCTGGAGTGTAGTTCGGGAGCAGTTCTTC
CAWSVVREQFF
>14|.|TRBJ2-3|TRBV18|.
TGTGCCAGCTCTCTAGCGACTGGCACAGATACGCAGTATTTT
CASSLATGTDTQYF
>16|.|TRBJ1-6|TRBV5-4|.
TGTGCCAGCAGCTCCTTTCACAGCTCCTATAATTCACCCCTCCACTTT
CASSSFHSSYNSPLHF
>16|.|TRBJ2-1|TRBV7-2|.
TGTGCCAGCAGCTTAGAAGGGGCGATGCCGGTTAATGAGCAGTTCTTC
CASSLEGAMPVNEQFF
>15|.|TRBJ2-3|TRBV7-3|.
TGTGCCAGCAGCTCGGCCGTTGGGGGCCCAGATACGCAGTATTTT
CASSSAVGGPDTQYF
>14|.|TRBJ1-5|TRBV19|.
TGTGCCAGTAGTGTAGGGAGTAGCAATCAGCCCCAGCATTTT
CASSVGSSNQPQHF
>13|.|TRBJ2-1|TRBV5-4|.
TGTGCCAGCAGCTTCCCCGGGGTAAATGAGCAGTTCTTC
CASSFPGVNEQFF
>18|.|TRBJ2-2|TRBV5-6|.
TGTGCCAGCAGCCCGCCGGGATCCGAGATTTGGGGAACCGGGGAGCTGTTTTTT
CASSPPGSEIWGTGELFF
>14|.|TRBJ1-5|TRBV12-5|.
TGTGCTAGTGAAGGCGGGGGCGGCGATCAGCCCCAGCATTTT
CASEGGGGDQPQHF
>14|once|TRBJ1-2|TRBV27|.
TGTGCCAGCAGTTGGGGAAGGGGGAGCTATGGCTACACCTTC
CASSWGRGSYGYTF
>16|.|TRBJ2-7|TRBV19|TRBD2
TGTGCCAGTAGTCACAGCTCAAGCGGGGAACTCTACGAGCAGTACTTC
CASSHSSSGELYEQYF
>16|once|TRBJ1-6|TRBV5-4|.
TGTGCCAGCAGCTCTCAGGGTCGGAATGATAATTCACCCCTCCACTTT
CASSSQGRNDNSPLHF